Listed here are 15 T cell receptor beta chains from one sample, sequenced in a study of blood T cell repertoires in COVID-19. The assay was immunoSEQ multiplex PCR, and TCRdb's table has in-frame clones only and misses some. The data contain roughly 160,000 clones, roughly 90% of them singletons. Sequenced input: PBMCs or T cells enriched from blood (not recorded which). Receptors were obtained from a woman aged 50 to 60 who had recovered from COVID-19.

With respect to this clone: The same CDR3 can be traced to other DNA sequences in this sample. V gene TRBV2 combines with J gene TRBJ2-1; maybe TRBD1 (5 bases). The CDR3 has 13 residues. CDR1 SNHLY and CDR2 FYNNEI come from the germline V gene. V dropped 3 bases and J dropped 6 bases, with 9 bases sitting between them. CDR3 region: CASSEQGSNEQFF. CDR3 bases: TGTGCCAGCAGTGAGCAGGGTAGCAATGAGCAGTTCTTC.

J is TRBJ2-7 and V is TRBV12-3 or TRBV12-4; the D is unclear. The ends were cut back, 5 bases at V and 4 bases at J, with 12 bases in the middle. This CDR3 spans 13 amino acids. The CDR3 region has the DNA TGTGCCAGCAGTACTGAGTTGCGGTACGAGCAGTACTTC. Its translation: CASSTELRYEQYF.

The chain couples TRBV2 to TRBJ2-7; 8 bases are shared with TRBD2. The CDR3 runs 14 residues. Per germline, CDR1 SNHLY and CDR2 FYNNEI. V gave up 5 bases and J gave up 3 bases; unmatched junction bases: 6. The CDR3 loop is CASSLLAENYEQYF. The DNA of the CDR3 is TGTGCCAGCAGTTTACTAGCGGAAAACTACGAGCAGTACTTC.

The chain has TRBV6-5 and TRBJ2-7, with 7 bases matching TRBD2. The J segment lost 0 bases and the V segment lost 10 bases, leaving 3 bases of the junction unmatched. Germline lookup yields CDR1 MNHEY and CDR2 SVGAGI. This CDR3 has 12 residues. The CDR3 region is CATRGSSYEQYF. The CDR3 DNA reads as TGTGCCACCCGCGGGAGCTCCTACGAGCAGTACTTC.

J is TRBJ2-7 and V is TRBV7-9, with 9 bases lining up with TRBD1. The V and J ends lost 5 bases and 0 bases, in that order; junction bases with no gene match: 11. The CDR3 contains 17 residues. Germline loops: CDR1 SEHNR, CDR2 FQNEAQ (reference sequence). The CDR3 DNA follows: TGTGCCAGCAGCATCCCCGCGGGACAGGGCGACTCCTACGAGCAGTACTTC. This gives the protein CASSIPAGQGDSYEQYF.

The V gene is TRBV5-4, the J gene TRBJ1-1; D is ambiguous. Germline lookup yields CDR1 SGHNT and CDR2 YYREEE (reference sequence). The CDR3 consists of 13 residues. Between the trimmed V and J ends, which lost 6 bases and 0 bases, there was a span of 9 bases. This CDR3 is CASKLTMNTEAFF. CDR3 DNA sequence: TGTGCCAGCAAGTTAACTATGAACACTGAAGCTTTCTTT.

The rearrangement links TRBV29-1 to TRBJ2-4, with 9 bases lining up with TRBD1. Trimming took 5 bases from V and 5 from J; bases not matched to a gene: 7. The CDR3 spans 14 residues. From germline, CDR1 is SQVTM and CDR2 ANQGSEA. CDR3 in amino acids: CSVQDRGRQNIQYF. CDR3 DNA: TGCAGCGTTCAGGACAGGGGTAGACAAAACATTCAGTACTTC.

This chain uses TRBV27 with TRBJ2-7, with D uncertain. The ends were cut back, 5 bases at V and 4 bases at J, with 24 bases in the middle. CDR1 is MNHEY and CDR2 is SMNVEV in the germline V gene (reference sequence). There are 17 residues in the CDR3. CDR3 sequence (DNA): TGTGCCAGCAGTCCCGCTTCGGGTAGCCTAACACTTTACGAGCAGTACTTC. This translates into CASSPASGSLTLYEQYF.

This chain joins TRBV5-1 and TRBJ2-7; tentatively, D is TRBD1 (5 bases). The CDR3 extends over 15 amino acids. The germline V and J ends were trimmed by 5 bases and 0 bases, with 15 bases remaining between them. The germline V gene encodes CDR1 SGHRS and CDR2 YFSETQ. The CDR3 DNA follows: TGCGCCAGCAGTCCTACAGGAGCCAGCTCCTACGAGCAGTACTTC. It codes for CASSPTGASSYEQYF.

This chain joins TRBV10-1 and TRBJ2-1; the match to TRBD1 covers 9 bases. The CDR3 runs to 15 residues. Per germline, CDR1 WNHNN and CDR2 SYGVQD (reference sequence). Trimming cost V 3 bases and J 4 bases; bases outside gene matches: 4. For the CDR3, the DNA is TGCGCCAGCAGTGATTCCGGGACAGGGTACAATGAGCAGTTCTTC. Encoded protein: CASSDSGTGYNEQFF.

CDR3 bases: TGTGCCAGCAGCTTCGGCTTCGGGACAGGGGACTACGAGCAGTACTTC. This sequence encodes CASSFGFGTGDYEQYF. The chain links TRBV7-9 to TRBJ2-7; 10 bases match TRBD1. This CDR3 has 16 residues. Losses at the gene ends were 3 bases for V and 3 bases for J; bases not matched to a gene: 8. Germline CDR1 SEHNR, CDR2 FQNEAQ (reference sequence).

This chain links TRBV6-1 with TRBJ1-4; D not certain. V was shortened by 3 bases and J by 6 bases, with 17 bases between the two germline ends. The CDR3 consists of 16 residues. CDR1 is MNHNS and CDR2 is SASEGT in the germline V gene. CDR3 protein: CASSEPGRRRDEKLFF. The CDR3 bases are TGTGCCAGCAGTGAGCCCGGACGGCGGCGGGATGAAAAACTGTTTTTT.

The V call is TRBV5-1, the J call TRBJ2-1, with a weak D call TRBD1 (5 bases). The CDR3 covers 15 residues. Germline assignment: CDR1 SGHRS and CDR2 YFSETQ. V was cut by 2 bases and J by 0 bases, with 9 bases left in between. CDR3 nucleotide sequence: TGCGCCAGCAGCTTCGACAGAAACTCCTACAATGAGCAGTTCTTC. This codes for CASSFDRNSYNEQFF.

The gene calls are TRBV20-1 and TRBJ1-2; 12 bases are shared with TRBD1. With 3 bases clipped from V and 4 bases from J, the junction kept 9 bases outside the gene matches. Germline CDR1 DFQATT, CDR2 SNEGSKA (reference sequence). The CDR3 consists of 16 residues. The CDR3 spells CSASAGDRGHSYGYTF. The CDR3 DNA reads as TGCAGTGCTAGTGCAGGGGACAGGGGGCACAGCTATGGCTACACCTTC.

This clone has just one count. The J gene is TRBJ1-5, the V gene TRBV6-6, with TRBD1 matching 7 bases. V was pared by 8 bases and J by 3 bases, with 4 bases of the junction left unmatched. Germline CDR1 is MNHNY and CDR2 is SVGAGI (reference sequence). This CDR3 is built from 13 residues. The CDR3 coding sequence is TGTGCCAGCGGGACAGTTCTCAATCAGCCCCAGCATTTT. This codes for CASGTVLNQPQHF.